This entry concerns a single T cell receptor (beta chain). This sample stems from a study of blood T cell repertoires in COVID-19. In the study overall: Acute and convalescent COVID-19 samples came from the United States, Italy and Spain.

How the authors handled the data: The authors estimated nucleated cell counts from reference gene primer amplification. TCRdb's table, derived via immunoSEQ multiplex PCR, lists solely in-frame clones and lacks some. That table furnishes V, J and clone size, whereas the DNA furnished D and trimming. Of 100,000 to 150,000 clones listed, over 80% are singletons. In germline, CDR1 is MNHEY, CDR2 SVGAGI. The junction had 8 bases not matched to a gene; V was cut back by 5 bases and J by 1 base. This CDR3 is 15 amino acids long. The chain is built from TRBV6-5 and TRBJ2-7, with 7 bases that match TRBD1. The sequenced material came from peripheral blood. The clonotype was recovered from a man aged 40-49 years with active or convalescent COVID-19. The CDR3 protein is CASSQTGWSSYEQYF. The CDR3, as DNA: TGTGCCAGCAGTCAGACAGGGTGGAGTTCCTACGAGCAGTACTTC.